Each of the 18 T cell receptor beta chains below was sequenced from the same sample in a study of cytomegalovirus exposure and HLA in healthy donors. PCR primers comprised 60 Vbeta and 13 Jbeta primers. Profiled with immunoSEQ multiplex PCR; TCRdb holds only in-frame clones, not every one. The profile shows more than 90,000 clones, 82% of them singletons. Specimen: PBMCs. The receptors shown here come from a man over 45 in good health and CMV-seronegative.

Points on this clone: The CDR3 ends on some other residue instead of the conserved phenylalanine or tryptophan, so this is likely a read error. The DNA is omitted, as the CDR3 cannot be located on it reliably, and the CDR3 follows TCRdb's listing. V usage is TRBV6-1 and J usage is TRBJ2-4; TRBD2 is taken as the D call from the table, unchecked against the DNA. CDR1 and CDR2 from the germline V gene are MNHNS and SASEGT. The CDR3 comprises 11 residues, both ends counted. The CDR3 loop reads CASSEGRGLRL.

This clone has just one count. One end of the junction does not line up with germline, which may come from a read error. This chain joins TRBV7-7 and TRBJ2-1; 7 bases agree with TRBD2. This CDR3 is 14 amino acids long. Germline V gene lookup returns CDR1 SSHAT and CDR2 FNYEAQ (reference sequence). The CDR3 protein is CASSLASGDNEQFF. Written as DNA, the CDR3 is TGTGCTAGCAGCTTGGCAAGCGGGGACAATGAGCAGTTCTTC.

This rearrangement joins TRBV9 to TRBJ2-3, with TRBD2 identical over 9 bases. CDR3 length: 16 residues. CDR1 and CDR2 from the germline V gene are SGDLS and YYNGEE. J was trimmed by 4 bases and V by 4 bases; bases with no gene match: 10. CDR3 loop: CASSLTSGRTADTQYF. CDR3 nucleotides: TGTGCCAGCAGCCTCACAAGCGGGAGGACAGCAGATACGCAGTATTTT.

The rearrangement links TRBV30 to TRBJ2-3; D is unclear. CDR3 length equals 14 residues. Germline loops: CDR1 GTSNPN, CDR2 SVGIG (reference sequence). Deletions cut 3 bases from V and 1 base from J, with 11 bases between. CDR3 region: CAWRLGLGTDTQYF. DNA for the CDR3: TGTGCCTGGAGGCTTGGGCTCGGCACAGATACGCAGTATTTT.

This chain joins TRBV27 and TRBJ2-1; 11 bases match TRBD2. This CDR3 comprises 16 residues. Germline loops: CDR1 MNHEY, CDR2 SMNVEV (reference sequence). V lost 3 bases, J lost 6 bases, and 7 bases stayed unmatched. CDR3 sequence reads: CASSLGSGRAGNEQFF. The CDR3 DNA follows: TGTGCCAGCAGTTTGGGTAGCGGGAGGGCCGGCAATGAGCAGTTCTTC.

The V gene is TRBV6-1, the J gene TRBJ1-1; D perhaps matches TRBD1 (6 bases). CDR3 length: 15 residues. Trimming took 4 bases from V and 3 from J, leaving 15 bases between them. CDR1 is MNHNS and CDR2 is SASEGT in the germline V gene. In DNA, the CDR3 is TGTGCCAGCAGTGGTCGGGACACCTGGGACACTGAAGCTTTCTTT. Translated, it gives CASSGRDTWDTEAFF.

The chain combines TRBV6-1 with TRBJ2-3, with D perhaps TRBD2 (5 bases). This CDR3 has 14 amino acids. Germline V gene lookup returns CDR1 MNHNS and CDR2 SASEGT. The ends were cut back, 7 bases at V and 0 bases at J, with 11 bases in the middle. As DNA, the CDR3 is TGTGCCAGCACCGCCACTAGGAGCACAGATACGCAGTATTTT. Its translation is CASTATRSTDTQYF.

The chain is built from TRBV4-1 and TRBJ2-7; D may be TRBD1 (6 bases). Trimming cost V 3 bases and J 1 base, with 13 bases left between them. Germline V gene lookup returns CDR1 MGHRA and CDR2 YSYEKL. The CDR3 is made up of 15 amino acids. This CDR3 reads CASSQGWDTSYEQYF. Here the CDR3 DNA reads TGCGCCAGCAGCCAGGGTTGGGACACTTCCTACGAGCAGTACTTC.

V gene TRBV7-2 combines with J gene TRBJ1-5; D not resolved. V shed 1 base and J shed 1 base, with 5 bases lying between them. The CDR3 has 14 amino acids. Germline CDR1 and CDR2: SGHTA and FQGNSA. CDR3 nucleotide sequence: TGTGCCAGCAGCTTAGTGCGAAGCAATCAGCCCCAGCATTTT. Its translation: CASSLVRSNQPQHF.

The V and J genes are TRBV6-6 and TRBJ2-5; 8 nucleotides agree with TRBD1. V gave up 5 bases and J gave up 5 bases; unmatched junction bases: 13. The germline V gene has CDR1 MNHNY and CDR2 SVGAGI (reference sequence). There are 16 residues in the CDR3. DNA of the CDR3: TGTGCCAGCAGTACCGACGTGGACAGGGCGGGGGAGACCCAGTACTTC. Residues: CASSTDVDRAGETQYF.

V gene TRBV7-9 combines with J gene TRBJ2-1, with TRBD1 matching 12 bases. Unmatched junction bases numbered 4, after V lost 4 bases and J lost 6 bases. CDR1 and CDR2 (germline): SEHNR, FQNEAQ (reference sequence). The CDR3 runs to 15 residues. The CDR3 coding sequence is TGTGCCAGCAGCTCTCGGGACAGGGGGCGCAATGAGCAGTTCTTC. Its translation is CASSSRDRGRNEQFF.

The rearrangement links TRBV27 to TRBJ2-7; 10 bases match TRBD1. Germline CDR1 is MNHEY and CDR2 is SMNVEV (reference sequence). Germline trimming cut 4 bases from V and 5 bases from J; bases unmatched to any gene: 8. The CDR3 is made up of 15 amino acids. CDR3 nucleotides: TGTGCCAGCAGTTCCGGGACAGGGGTTTTGCACGAGCAGTACTTC. Protein sequence: CASSSGTGVLHEQYF.

In this sample, this clone turned up once. This sequence joins TRBV5-1 and TRBJ2-5; 7 positions match TRBD2. The V gene's germline CDR1 is SGHRS and CDR2 YFSETQ. Trimming at V came to 0 bases and at J to 7 bases, leaving 6 bases not matched to a gene. The CDR3 runs 14 residues. This chain's CDR3 is CASSLDSGSGTQYF. The CDR3 DNA reads TGCGCCAGCAGCTTGGATAGCGGGTCGGGGACCCAGTACTTC.

This rearrangement joins TRBV7-9 to TRBJ1-4; D gene unclear. Looked up from germline, CDR1 is SEHNR and CDR2 is FQNEAQ (reference sequence). V lost 5 bases to trimming and J lost 8 bases, with 6 bases between them. The CDR3 is 11 amino acids. DNA of the CDR3: TGTGCCAGCAGCGTCGGGGAAAAACTGTTTTTT. It encodes CASSVGEKLFF.

The chain has TRBV30 and TRBJ2-7; 8 nucleotides agree with TRBD2. The V and J ends lost 4 bases and 2 bases, in that order; junction bases with no gene match: 4. The CDR3 covers 13 residues. Germline assignment: CDR1 GTSNPN and CDR2 SVGIG (reference sequence). CDR3 sequence: CAWTAGGTYEQYF. The CDR3 DNA reads as TGTGCCTGGACGGCGGGGGGAACCTACGAGCAGTACTTC. Together with reference TRBV30 and TRBJ2-7, the CDR3 gives the full variable domain: SQTIHQWPATLVQPVGSPLSLECTVEGTSNPNLYWYRQAAGRGLQLLFYSVGIGQISSEVPQNLSASRPQDRQFILSSKKLLLSDSGFYLCAWTAGGTYEQYFGPGTRLTVT.

This clone was seen only once. J is TRBJ1-1 and V is TRBV29-1; 9 nucleotides agree with TRBD1. Trimming took 8 bases from V and 8 from J; bases not matched to a gene: 12. The CDR3 consists of 13 residues. Germline CDR1 and CDR2: SQVTM and ANQGSEA. CDR3 region: CSSPRGQGEEAFF. CDR3 nucleotides: TGCAGCTCGCCTAGGGGACAGGGTGAAGAAGCTTTCTTT. Supplemented by reference TRBV29-1 and TRBJ1-1, the full variable domain reads SAVISQKPSRDICQRGTSLTIQCQVDSQVTMMFWYRQQPGQSLTLIATANQGSEATYESGFVIDKFPISRPNLTFSTLTVSNMSPEDSSIYLCSSPRGQGEEAFFGQGTRLTVV.

The V and J genes are TRBV29-1 and TRBJ2-7, with 10 positions matching TRBD1. The V segment lost 6 bases and the J segment 6 bases; nucleotides outside the gene matches: 8. From germline, CDR1 is SQVTM and CDR2 ANQGSEA. The CDR3 is 13 amino acids. The chain's CDR3 is CSVGTGATSEQYF. DNA for the CDR3: TGCAGCGTGGGGACAGGGGCCACATCCGAGCAGTACTTC.

The V and J genes are TRBV28 and TRBJ2-1, with a tentative D call TRBD2 (5 bases). Germline V gene lookup returns CDR1 MDHEN and CDR2 SYDVKM. The CDR3 covers 16 residues. The ends were cut back, 5 bases at V and 2 bases at J, with 16 bases in the middle. The CDR3 reads CASSTRGLDTYNEQFF. DNA for the CDR3: TGTGCCAGCAGTACCCGAGGGCTAGATACCTACAATGAGCAGTTCTTC.